This T cell receptor (beta chain) derives from a study of cytomegalovirus exposure and HLA in healthy donors. General study findings and limits: There were some V segments, including TRBV6-2 and TRBV6-3, excluded as indistinguishable. Over 150 TCR beta chains were listed as cytomegalovirus-associated. Later analysis indicated greater clonal expansion among HLA-associated TCR beta chains than among equally common other chains.

Germline V gives CDR1 SGHNT, CDR2 YYREEE (reference sequence). The CDR3 runs 16 residues. Trimming left V 0 bases short and J 6 bases short, with 15 bases between. Researchers ran the PCR with 60 Vbeta and 13 Jbeta primers. This table comes from immunoSEQ multiplex PCR, and its TCRdb copy is limited to in-frame clones, with some not included. Of fewer than 150,000 clones listed, about 86% were seen once; the top ten hold roughly 4%. As concerns this clone: The antigen remains unidentified.

The TCR was taken from a man aged 40-49 years in good health and CMV-seropositive. The chain is built from TRBV5-4 and TRBJ2-2; D is possibly TRBD2 (5 bases). The sequenced material came from PBMCs. The CDR3: CASSLERPTEAGELFF. The CDR3 nucleotides are TGTGCCAGCAGCTTGGAGAGGCCCACGGAGGCCGGGGAGCTGTTTTTT. The entire variable domain, with the rest obtained from reference TRBV5-4 and TRBJ2-2, is as follows: ETGVTQSPTHLIKTRGQQVTLRCSSQSGHNTVSWYQQALGQGPQFIFQYYREEENGRGNFPPRFSGLQFPNYSSELNVNALELDDSALYLCASSLERPTEAGELFFGEGSRLTVL.